These 8 T cell receptor beta chains were all obtained from the same sample, sequenced in a study of breast tumors, draining lymph nodes, adjacent tissues. TCRdb reprocessed the multiplex PCR reads with MiXCR, giving one entry per CDR3 protein. The sample records about 13,000 distinct CDR3 sequences, roughly 60% being singletons. Sequenced: tumor-adjacent breast tissue. These receptors all come from a female donor with breast cancer. Some clones in this sample may be carry-over from other donors' samples.

This clonotype came up a few times. The J gene is TRBJ2-7, the V gene TRBV14, with 9 nucleotides matching TRBD1. V shed 4 bases and J 3 bases; nucleotides not matched to a gene: 4. In germline, CDR1 is SGHDN, CDR2 FVKESK. This CDR3 is built from 14 residues. The CDR3 DNA reads TGTGCCAGCAGCCGAGGACAGGGGTGCTACGAGCAGTACTTC. Translating it yields CASSRGQGCYEQYF.

This clonotype has just one count. The junction does not match germline at one end; this may be a read error. The genes are TRBV15 and TRBJ2-7; D is undetermined. In germline, CDR1 is LNHNV, CDR2 YYDKDF (reference sequence). The CDR3 spans 14 residues. The CDR3 DNA reads TGTGCCGCCAGCAGATTCGAACCTTACTACGAGCAGTACTTC. This sequence encodes CAASRFEPYYEQYF. The whole variable domain, filled in from reference TRBV15 and TRBJ2-7, reads DAMVIQNPRYQVTQFGKPVTLSCSQTLNHNVMYWYQQKSSQAPKLLFHYYDKDFNNEADTPDNFQSRRPNTSFCFLDIRSPGLGDTAMYLCAASRFEPYYEQYFGPGTRLTVT.

This sequence joins TRBV6-4 and TRBJ2-1; D is undetermined. Trimming cost V 6 bases and J 2 bases, with 11 bases left between them. This CDR3 region has 14 residues. Germline V gene lookup returns CDR1 MRHNA and CDR2 SNTAGT. Written as DNA, the CDR3 is TGTGCCAGCAGACCGGATTCAACCTACAATGAGCAGTTCTTC. It yields the protein CASRPDSTYNEQFF.

This chain uses TRBV9 with TRBJ1-6; 7 positions agree with TRBD1. Germline V CDR1 and CDR2: SGDLS, YYNGEE. The CDR3 has 12 residues. J was trimmed by 18 bases and V by 4 bases; bases with no gene match: 10. The CDR3 is CASSPSGGRSHF. Written as DNA, the CDR3 is TGTGCCAGCAGCCCCTCAGGGGGAAGGTCCCACTTT.

The CDR3 DNA reads TGCAGTGCTGCTAGCGTTAGAGCCGGGGAGCTGTTTTTT. Amino acid sequence: CSAASVRAGELFF. The chain carries TRBV20-1 and TRBJ2-2; tentatively, D is TRBD2 (6 bases). V was shortened by 5 bases and J by 6 bases, with 13 bases between the two germline ends. The CDR3 runs to 13 residues. Germline CDR1 is DFQATT and CDR2 is SNEGSKA (reference sequence).

This clonotype is deemed medium-sized. CDR3 DNA sequence: TGTGCCAGCAGCTTATGGGGAACTAACAATGAGCAGTTCTTC. As protein: CASSLWGTNNEQFF. V and J are TRBV7-2 and TRBJ2-1; no clear D gene. V was trimmed by 2 bases and J by 5 bases, leaving 10 bases between them. CDR1 is SGHTA and CDR2 is FQGNSA in the germline V gene. This CDR3 has 14 residues.

Ten or more counts support this clonotype. The chain carries TRBV12-3 or TRBV12-4 and TRBJ2-1; the D is unclear. CDR3 length: 12 amino acids. The V and J ends lost 3 bases and 12 bases respectively, with 12 bases between them. This CDR3 is CASSFGNVGQFF. The CDR3 region has the DNA TGTGCCAGCAGTTTTGGAAACGTGGGGCAGTTCTTC.

This clonotype was seen many times. The chain has TRBV6-1 and TRBJ1-3; D is possibly TRBD1 (6 bases). V was cut by 6 bases and J by 4 bases, with 13 bases left in between. This CDR3 has 14 amino acids. Per germline, CDR1 MNHNS and CDR2 SASEGT. The CDR3 nucleotides read TGTGCCAGCAGCCCGCGGACAGAAGGAAACACCATATATTTT. This translates into CASSPRTEGNTIYF.